A few counts support the clone carrying this TCR beta chain. Here immunoSEQ multiplex PCR was the method, and the copy in TCRdb shows in-frame clones only, minus some. The sample records roughly 45,000 clones, around 80% being singletons. This sample is part of a study of PD-L1 blockade in urothelial cancer. Time point here: peripheral blood 6 weeks after treatment start. Per germline, CDR1 MDHEN and CDR2 SYDVKM. The CDR3 has 12 amino acids. The V end was cut by 6 bases, the J end by 3 bases, with 8 bases between. The specimen comprised PBMCs, sampled around atezolizumab (anti-PD-L1) treatment. This clonotype originated in a man aged 55 to 70 with urothelial cancer. This rearrangement joins TRBV28 to TRBJ1-1; no reliable D call. This chain's CDR3 is CASSGGYTEAFF. CDR3 coding DNA: TGTGCCAGCAGCGGAGGCTACACTGAAGCTTTCTTT.